Detailed here is one TCR beta chain. In the original processing: Counts of nucleated cells, estimated from reference gene primer amplification, were obtained. The assay was immunoSEQ multiplex PCR, and TCRdb's table has in-frame clones only and misses some. The V and J calls and clone size are taken from that table; D and trimming were inferred from the DNA. The sample consists of 25,000 or so clones, around 81% of them appearing once. The data are from a study of blood T cell repertoires in COVID-19. The overall study: The analysed material was cDNA or gDNA that came from T cells, B-cell-depleted T cells, or PBMCs.

The CDR3 has 17 amino acids. The germline CDR1 and CDR2 sequences are ENHRY and SYGVKD. V lost 6 bases, J lost 5 bases, and 11 bases stayed unmatched. The sample consisted of peripheral blood. The chain combines TRBV10-3 with TRBJ2-2, with TRBD1 matching over 11 bases. The TCR sequence derives from a man aged 65 to 85 with acute or convalescent COVID-19. CDR3 region: CAISSAGQGARTGELFF. Written as DNA, the CDR3 is TGTGCCATCAGCAGTGCCGGACAGGGGGCGCGGACCGGGGAGCTGTTTTTT.